The TCR beta chain under discussion was sequenced for a study of vaccination effects on CD4 cells after COVID-19. Only in-frame clones appear in the TCRdb table, and some are missing; sequencing was by immunoSEQ multiplex PCR. The data hold under 70,000 clones, with 74% observed a single time. Isolation of CD4+ T cells took place after 10 days of culture. Each participant was given two doses of one vaccine (BNT162b2 or mRNA-1273). This CDR3 region has 17 residues. Germline CDR1 LNHDA, CDR2 SQIVND (reference sequence). The V gene end was trimmed by 3 bases and the J gene end by 5 bases; junction bases not matched to a gene: 12. Of note for this clone: Its antigen is not identified.

The chain couples TRBV19 to TRBJ1-2, with 10 bases lining up with TRBD1. The TCR was taken from a human donor who received a COVID-19 vaccine. This specimen consisted of CD4+ T cells from PBMCs cultured without peptide, obtained after COVID-19 vaccination. This chain's CDR3 is CASSISGDRGRIYGYTF. The CDR3 nucleotides are TGTGCCAGTAGTATCTCAGGCGACAGGGGGCGCATTTATGGCTACACCTTC.